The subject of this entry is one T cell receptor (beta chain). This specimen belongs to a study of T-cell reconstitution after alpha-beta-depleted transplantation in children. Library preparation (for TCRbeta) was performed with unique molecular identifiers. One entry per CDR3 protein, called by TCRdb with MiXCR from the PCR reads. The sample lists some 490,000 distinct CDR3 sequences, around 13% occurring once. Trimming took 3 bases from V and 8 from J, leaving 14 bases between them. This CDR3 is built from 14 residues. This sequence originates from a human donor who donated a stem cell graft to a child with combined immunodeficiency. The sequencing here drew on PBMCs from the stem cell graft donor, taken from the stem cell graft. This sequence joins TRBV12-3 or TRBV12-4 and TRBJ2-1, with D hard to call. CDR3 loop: CASSFTPAYDEQFF. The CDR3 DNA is TGTGCCAGCAGTTTTACCCCAGCATACGATGAGCAGTTCTTC.